This T cell receptor (beta chain) was obtained from a study of OX40 agonist ivuxolimab in advanced cancers. At the level of the study: Ivuxolimab, an agonistic anti-OX40 (CD134) antibody, was given to patients. Patients were treated with intravenous ivuxolimab, dosed at 0.01 to 10 mg/kg and infused every 2 weeks.

Method: immunoSEQ multiplex PCR; TCRdb's copy keeps in-frame clones and lacks some. The table lists tens of thousands of clones, around 91% of them singletons. This CDR3 is 15 amino acids long. The germline V gene encodes CDR1 SGHRS and CDR2 YFSETQ. V dropped 0 bases and J dropped 2 bases, with 11 bases sitting between them. The chain combines TRBV5-1 with TRBJ2-5, with D possibly TRBD1 on 6 matching bases. This TCR came from an adult with an advanced solid tumor such as melanoma, head and neck, liver or kidney cancer. This material consisted of CD4+ or CD8+ T cells sorted from blood, taken in a trial of the OX40 agonist ivuxolimab. The CDR3 DNA sequence: TGCGCCAGCAGCTTGGCGGGGACACCGCAAGAGACCCAGTACTTC. Amino acids: CASSLAGTPQETQYF.